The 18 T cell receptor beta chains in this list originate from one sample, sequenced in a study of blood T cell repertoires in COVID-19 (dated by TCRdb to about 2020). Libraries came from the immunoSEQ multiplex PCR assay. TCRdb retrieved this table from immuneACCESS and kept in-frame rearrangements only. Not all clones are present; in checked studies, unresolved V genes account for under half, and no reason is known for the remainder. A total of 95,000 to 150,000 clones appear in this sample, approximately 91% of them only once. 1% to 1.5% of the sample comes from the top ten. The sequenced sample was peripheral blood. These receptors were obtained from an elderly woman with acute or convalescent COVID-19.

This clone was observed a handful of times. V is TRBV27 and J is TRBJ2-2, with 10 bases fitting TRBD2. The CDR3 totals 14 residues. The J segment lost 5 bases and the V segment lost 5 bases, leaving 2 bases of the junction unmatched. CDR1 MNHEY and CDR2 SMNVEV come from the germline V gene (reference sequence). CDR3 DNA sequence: TGTGCCAGCAGTGGGACTAGCGCGACCGGGGAGCTGTTTTTT. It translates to CASSGTSATGELFF.

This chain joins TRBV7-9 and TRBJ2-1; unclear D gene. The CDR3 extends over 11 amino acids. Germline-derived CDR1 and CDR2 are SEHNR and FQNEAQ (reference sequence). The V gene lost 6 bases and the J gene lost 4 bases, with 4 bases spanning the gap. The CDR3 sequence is CASRRYNEQFF. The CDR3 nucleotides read TGTGCCAGCAGGAGATACAATGAGCAGTTCTTC.

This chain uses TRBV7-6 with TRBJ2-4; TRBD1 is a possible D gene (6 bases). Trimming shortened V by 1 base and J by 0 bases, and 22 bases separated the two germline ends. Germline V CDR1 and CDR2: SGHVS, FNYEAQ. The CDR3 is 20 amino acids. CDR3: CASSLGDPWTDSIAKNIQYF. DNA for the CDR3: TGTGCCAGCAGCTTAGGGGATCCCTGGACAGACTCTATAGCCAAAAACATTCAGTACTTC.

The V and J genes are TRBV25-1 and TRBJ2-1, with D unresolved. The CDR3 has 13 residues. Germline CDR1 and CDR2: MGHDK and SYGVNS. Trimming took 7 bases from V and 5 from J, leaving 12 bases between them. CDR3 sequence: CASTEMFDNEQFF. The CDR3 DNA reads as TGTGCCAGCACCGAGATGTTCGACAATGAGCAGTTCTTC.

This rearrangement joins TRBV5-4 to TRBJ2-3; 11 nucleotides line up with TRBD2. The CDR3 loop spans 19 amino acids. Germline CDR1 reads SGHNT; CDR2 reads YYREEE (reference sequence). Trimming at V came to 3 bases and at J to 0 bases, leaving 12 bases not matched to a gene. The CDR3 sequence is CASSSILHSGGASTDTQYF. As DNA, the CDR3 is TGTGCCAGCAGCTCTATACTCCATAGCGGGGGGGCTAGCACAGATACGCAGTATTTT.

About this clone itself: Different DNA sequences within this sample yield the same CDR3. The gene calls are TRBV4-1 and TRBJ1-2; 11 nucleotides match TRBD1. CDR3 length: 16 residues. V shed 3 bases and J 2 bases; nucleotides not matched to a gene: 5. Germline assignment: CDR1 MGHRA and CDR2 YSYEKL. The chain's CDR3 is CASSQDGQGANYGYTF. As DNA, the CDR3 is TGCGCCAGCAGCCAGGATGGACAGGGGGCGAACTATGGCTACACCTTC.

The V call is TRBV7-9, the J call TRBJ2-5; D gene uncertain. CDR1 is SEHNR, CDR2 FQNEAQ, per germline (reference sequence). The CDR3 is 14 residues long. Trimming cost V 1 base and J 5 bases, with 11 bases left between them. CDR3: CASSLGTDEETQYF. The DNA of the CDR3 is TGTGCCAGCAGCTTAGGAACAGATGAGGAGACCCAGTACTTC.

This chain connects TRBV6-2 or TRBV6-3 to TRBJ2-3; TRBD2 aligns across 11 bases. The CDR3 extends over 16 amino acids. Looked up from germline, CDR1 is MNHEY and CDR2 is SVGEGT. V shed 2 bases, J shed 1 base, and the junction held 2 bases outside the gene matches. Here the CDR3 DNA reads TGTGCCAGCAGTTACGCGACTAGCGGGGGCACAGATACGCAGTATTTT. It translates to CASSYATSGGTDTQYF.

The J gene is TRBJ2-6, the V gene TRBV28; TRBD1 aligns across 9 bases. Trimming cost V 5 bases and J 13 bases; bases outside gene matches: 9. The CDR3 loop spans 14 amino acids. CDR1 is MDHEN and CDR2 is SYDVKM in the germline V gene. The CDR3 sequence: CASSPGQGMIVLTF. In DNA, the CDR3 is TGTGCCAGCAGTCCGGGACAGGGAATGATAGTCCTGACTTTC.

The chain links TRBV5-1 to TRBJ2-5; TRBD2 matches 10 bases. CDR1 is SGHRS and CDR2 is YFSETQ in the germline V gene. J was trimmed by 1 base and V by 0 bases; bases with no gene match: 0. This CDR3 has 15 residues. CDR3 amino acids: CASSLASGGQETQYF. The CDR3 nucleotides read TGCGCCAGCAGCTTGGCTAGCGGGGGCCAAGAGACCCAGTACTTC. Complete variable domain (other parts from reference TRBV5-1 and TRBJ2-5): KAGVTQTPRYLIKTRGQQVTLSCSPISGHRSVSWYQQTPGQGLQFLFEYFSETQRNKGNFPGRFSGRQFSNSRSEMNVSTLELGDSALYLCASSLASGGQETQYFGPGTRLLVL.

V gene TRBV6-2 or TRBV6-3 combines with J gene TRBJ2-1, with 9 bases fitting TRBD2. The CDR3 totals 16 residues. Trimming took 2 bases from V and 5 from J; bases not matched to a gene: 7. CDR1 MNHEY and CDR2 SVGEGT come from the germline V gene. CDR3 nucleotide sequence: TGTGCCAGCAGTTACCGTAGCGGGAGTCGCGACAATGAGCAGTTCTTC. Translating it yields CASSYRSGSRDNEQFF.

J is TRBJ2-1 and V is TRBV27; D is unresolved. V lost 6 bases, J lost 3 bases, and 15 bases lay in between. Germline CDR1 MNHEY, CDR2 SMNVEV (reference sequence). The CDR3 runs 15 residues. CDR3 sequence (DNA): TGTGCCAGCAGCCCACTCGATTGGAGCTACAATGAGCAGTTCTTC. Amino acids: CASSPLDWSYNEQFF.

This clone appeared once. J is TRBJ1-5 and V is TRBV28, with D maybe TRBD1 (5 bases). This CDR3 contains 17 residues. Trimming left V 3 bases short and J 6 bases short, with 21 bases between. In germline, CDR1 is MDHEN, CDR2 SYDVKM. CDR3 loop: CASSFPRDSNWGQPQHF. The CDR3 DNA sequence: TGTGCCAGCAGTTTCCCCCGGGACTCAAATTGGGGTCAGCCCCAGCATTTT.

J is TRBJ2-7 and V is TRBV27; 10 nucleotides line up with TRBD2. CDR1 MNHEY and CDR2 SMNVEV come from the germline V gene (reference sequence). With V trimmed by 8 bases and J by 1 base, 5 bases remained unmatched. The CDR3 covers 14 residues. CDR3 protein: CASAGLAPSYEQYF. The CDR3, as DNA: TGTGCCAGCGCGGGACTAGCGCCTTCCTACGAGCAGTACTTC.

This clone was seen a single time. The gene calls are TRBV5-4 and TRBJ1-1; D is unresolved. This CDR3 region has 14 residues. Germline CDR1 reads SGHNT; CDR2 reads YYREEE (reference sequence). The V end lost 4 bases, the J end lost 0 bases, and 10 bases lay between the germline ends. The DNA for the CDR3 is TGTGCCAGCAGCGTGGAAATCATGAACACTGAAGCTTTCTTT. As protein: CASSVEIMNTEAFF.

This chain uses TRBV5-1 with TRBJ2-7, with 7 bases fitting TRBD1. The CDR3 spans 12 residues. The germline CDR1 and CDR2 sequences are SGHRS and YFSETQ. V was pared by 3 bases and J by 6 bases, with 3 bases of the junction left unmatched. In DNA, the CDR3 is TGCGCCAGCAGCTCCCAGGGGGTCGAGCAGTACTTC. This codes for CASSSQGVEQYF. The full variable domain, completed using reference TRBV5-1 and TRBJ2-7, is KAGVTQTPRYLIKTRGQQVTLSCSPISGHRSVSWYQQTPGQGLQFLFEYFSETQRNKGNFPGRFSGRQFSNSRSEMNVSTLELGDSALYLCASSSQGVEQYFGPGTRLTVT.

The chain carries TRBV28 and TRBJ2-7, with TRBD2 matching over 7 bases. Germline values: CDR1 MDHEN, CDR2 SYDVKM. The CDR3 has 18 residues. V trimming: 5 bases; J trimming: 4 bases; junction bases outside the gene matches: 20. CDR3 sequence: CASSGGSFRLAPGYEQYF. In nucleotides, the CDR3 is TGTGCCAGCAGTGGTGGGAGCTTTCGACTAGCCCCAGGATACGAGCAGTACTTC.

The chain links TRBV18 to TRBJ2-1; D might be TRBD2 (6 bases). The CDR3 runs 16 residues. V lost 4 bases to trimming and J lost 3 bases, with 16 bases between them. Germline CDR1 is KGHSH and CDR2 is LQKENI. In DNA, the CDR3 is TGTGCCAGCTCACGCGGGGTTCAGGGCTACTACAATGAGCAGTTCTTC. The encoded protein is CASSRGVQGYYNEQFF.